Shown below are 30 T cell receptor beta chains from a single sample sequenced in a study of neoadjuvant anti-PD-1 for oral cavity cancer. Stated time point: after neoadjuvant nivolumab, at surgical resection. Assay used: immunoSEQ multiplex PCR; TCRdb lists only in-frame clones, some missing. The sample gives 40,000 or so clones, around two fifths of which show up once; about a sixth is in the top ten. The material sequenced was tumor tissue, taken after nivolumab (anti-PD-1) treatment. These TCRs come from a person aged 40-85 years with oral cavity squamous cell carcinoma.

The chain carries TRBV6-6 and TRBJ2-5; the match to TRBD1 covers 8 bases. This CDR3 comprises 16 residues. Germline loops: CDR1 MNHNY, CDR2 SVGAGI (reference sequence). The V gene end was trimmed by 0 bases and the J gene end by 2 bases; junction bases not matched to a gene: 5. The CDR3 nucleotides read TGTGCCAGCAGTTACTCGAGGGGGACAGGACAAGAGACCCAGTACTTC. Residues: CASSYSRGTGQETQYF.

CDR3: CAWSPPGLGNTIYF. CDR3 nucleotide sequence: TGTGCCTGGAGCCCCCCGGGGCTCGGAAACACCATATATTTT. The chain combines TRBV30 with TRBJ1-3, with a tentative D call TRBD1 (5 bases). V was shortened by 3 bases and J by 4 bases, with 13 bases between the two germline ends. Germline V gene lookup returns CDR1 GTSNPN and CDR2 SVGIG (reference sequence). CDR3 length: 14 residues.

V usage is TRBV5-1 and J usage is TRBJ1-1, with D uncertain. CDR3 size: 13 residues. Looked up from germline, CDR1 is SGHRS and CDR2 is YFSETQ. Trimming removed 3 bases at V and 0 bases at J, with 6 bases between. CDR3 amino acids: CASSSYLNTEAFF. The CDR3 nucleotides read TGCGCCAGCAGCTCGTACCTGAACACTGAAGCTTTCTTT.

V is TRBV27 and J is TRBJ1-4; no clear D. The CDR3 has 12 residues. V was cut by 8 bases and J by 8 bases, with 12 bases left in between. Germline V gives CDR1 MNHEY, CDR2 SMNVEV (reference sequence). The CDR3 reads CASGSREEKLFF. DNA for the CDR3: TGTGCCAGCGGATCAAGGGAGGAAAAACTGTTTTTT.

The genes are TRBV9 and TRBJ2-7, with D tentatively TRBD1 (5 bases). Germline lookup yields CDR1 SGDLS and CDR2 YYNGEE. V lost 4 bases and J 2 bases, leaving 13 bases between the germline ends. The CDR3 has 14 residues. The CDR3 DNA reads as TGTGCCAGCAGCCCCCAGGACATACCCTACGAGCAGTACTTC. This gives the protein CASSPQDIPYEQYF.

This chain uses TRBV7-9 with TRBJ1-4; a weak D match, TRBD1 (5 bases). V was trimmed by 5 bases and J by 4 bases, leaving 14 bases between them. This CDR3 is built from 15 residues. The germline CDR1 and CDR2 sequences are SEHNR and FQNEAQ (reference sequence). The CDR3 spells CASSPPGSSNEKLFF. CDR3 sequence (DNA): TGTGCCAGCAGCCCGCCAGGGTCAAGTAATGAAAAACTGTTTTTT.

This clone was counted only a few times. As DNA, the CDR3 is TGCGCCAGCAGAATAACCGGGACATACCAAGAGACCCAGTACTTC. It specifies CASRITGTYQETQYF. V usage is TRBV5-1 and J usage is TRBJ2-5, with a weak D call TRBD1 (6 bases). The CDR3 loop spans 15 amino acids. Trimming removed 5 bases from V and 0 bases from J, with 14 bases in between. CDR1 is SGHRS, CDR2 YFSETQ, per germline.

This clone has only a few counts. The chain joins TRBV27 to TRBJ2-7, with 8 bases lining up with TRBD1. After removal of 0 bases from V and 3 bases from J, the junction contained 7 bases not matched to a gene. Germline assignment: CDR1 MNHEY and CDR2 SMNVEV (reference sequence). The CDR3 has 16 amino acids. The CDR3 here is CASSLSRTGRFYEQYF. The CDR3 nucleotides are TGTGCCAGCAGTTTATCCCGGACAGGGAGGTTCTACGAGCAGTACTTC.

The V call is TRBV28, the J call TRBJ2-7; 7 positions agree with TRBD1. The ends lost 3 bases at V and 4 bases at J; junction bases unmatched: 6. Germline CDR1 reads MDHEN; CDR2 reads SYDVKM. CDR3 size: 14 residues. Here the CDR3 reads CASSFLGGRYEQYF. DNA for the CDR3: TGTGCCAGCAGTTTCTTAGGGGGCAGGTACGAGCAGTACTTC.

In this sample, this clone turned up a few times. The rearrangement joins TRBV29-1 to TRBJ2-1; 10 nucleotides align to TRBD1. This CDR3 spans 13 amino acids. CDR1 is SQVTM and CDR2 is ANQGSEA in the germline V gene. The V and J ends lost 6 bases and 6 bases, in that order; junction bases with no gene match: 5. The CDR3 DNA reads TGCAGCGTCGACGGGACAGGGGTCAATGAGCAGTTCTTC. Residues: CSVDGTGVNEQFF.

The genes are TRBV7-8 and TRBJ1-6; TRBD1 might be the D (5 bases). The CDR3 has 15 residues. With 5 bases removed from V and 6 bases from J, the gap between germline ends came to 14 bases. Per the germline V gene, CDR1 is SGHVS and CDR2 is FQNEAQ. The CDR3 DNA reads as TGTGCCAGCAGCATGGGTGGGGGAACTAATTCACCCCTCCACTTT. Residues: CASSMGGGTNSPLHF.

The chain uses TRBV5-4 and TRBJ1-2; tentative D call: TRBD1 (5 bases). Germline CDR1 SGHNT, CDR2 YYREEE (reference sequence). Deletions cut 0 bases from V and 2 bases from J, with 11 bases between. This CDR3 spans 15 amino acids. CDR3 coding DNA: TGTGCCAGCAGCTTGGGGGGCGGAGCAAACTATGGCTACACCTTC. It encodes CASSLGGGANYGYTF.

The chain recombines TRBV2 with TRBJ1-1; TRBD1 is a possible D gene (5 bases). Germline V gene lookup returns CDR1 SNHLY and CDR2 FYNNEI. The V end lost 6 bases, the J end lost 3 bases, and 14 bases lay between the germline ends. The length of the CDR3 is 14 residues. CDR3 DNA sequence: TGTGCCAGCAGGGAGAGGGGAGGGGACACTGAAGCTTTCTTT. It specifies CASRERGGDTEAFF. Full variable domain (missing parts from reference TRBV2 and TRBJ1-1): EPEVTQTPSHQVTQMGQEVILRCVPISNHLYFYWYRQILGQKVEFLVSFYNNEISEKSEIFDDQFSVERPDGSNFTLKIRSTKLEDSAMYFCASRERGGDTEAFFGQGTRLTVV.

This clone was recorded a few times. V is TRBV30 and J is TRBJ2-1; 12 bases fit TRBD2. Per germline, CDR1 GTSNPN and CDR2 SVGIG (reference sequence). Germline trimming cut 3 bases from V and 8 bases from J; bases unmatched to any gene: 2. The CDR3 totals 13 residues. Here the CDR3 reads CAWSWTSGDEQFF. The CDR3 DNA is TGTGCCTGGAGCTGGACTAGCGGGGATGAGCAGTTCTTC.

This clone was observed a handful of times. V usage is TRBV25-1 and J usage is TRBJ1-6; D is unclear. The germline V gene has CDR1 MGHDK and CDR2 SYGVNS. CDR3 length: 11 residues. The germline V and J ends were trimmed by 4 bases and 14 bases, with 9 bases remaining between them. CDR3 loop: CASSAERSLHF. CDR3 nucleotide sequence: TGTGCCAGCAGTGCGGAGAGGTCCCTCCACTTT.

This clone appeared a few times. The chain carries TRBV19 and TRBJ1-1; 7 positions match TRBD1. With 4 bases clipped from V and 5 bases from J, the junction kept 7 bases outside the gene matches. This CDR3 region has 14 residues. Germline CDR1 is LNHDA and CDR2 is SQIVND (reference sequence). DNA of the CDR3: TGTGCCAGTAGTACGCGACAGGGCTTGACTGAAGCTTTCTTT. Residues: CASSTRQGLTEAFF. The variable domain in full, with the rest retrieved from reference TRBV19 and TRBJ1-1, is DGGITQSPKYLFRKEGQNVTLSCEQNLNHDAMYWYRQDPGQGLRLIYYSQIVNDFQKGDIAEGYSVSREKKESFPLTVTSAQKNPTAFYLCASSTRQGLTEAFFGQGTRLTVV.

This chain joins TRBV7-3 and TRBJ1-2, with 7 bases lining up with TRBD1. V lost 8 bases, J lost 8 bases, and 14 bases stayed unmatched. The CDR3 is made up of 14 amino acids. CDR1 is SGHTA, CDR2 FQGTGA, per germline. The CDR3 sequence: CASLPSRDSMGYTF. CDR3 bases: TGTGCCAGCCTTCCCAGTCGGGACAGTATGGGCTACACCTTC.

This clone has only a few counts. The chain recombines TRBV28 with TRBJ2-7; perhaps TRBD1 as D (5 bases). Germline CDR1 and CDR2: MDHEN and SYDVKM. The CDR3 runs to 12 residues. The V end lost 2 bases, the J end lost 3 bases, and 5 bases lay between the germline ends. CDR3 DNA: TGTGCCAGCAGTTTACAGGGCTACGAGCAGTACTTC. Translation gives CASSLQGYEQYF.

V and J are TRBV6-6 and TRBJ2-1; D unclear. The germline gives CDR1 MNHNY, CDR2 SVGAGI (reference sequence). Trimming left V 4 bases short and J 9 bases short, with 7 bases between. The CDR3 length is 11 residues. In DNA, the CDR3 is TGTGCCAGCAGTTTCGATAGTGAGCAGTTCTTC. This translates into CASSFDSEQFF.

The chain combines TRBV5-4 with TRBJ2-1; maybe TRBD2 (6 bases). Germline V gives CDR1 SGHNT, CDR2 YYREEE (reference sequence). V was trimmed by 0 bases and J by 5 bases, leaving 12 bases between them. CDR3 length equals 15 residues. CDR3 loop: CASSLEVGTDNEQFF. CDR3 coding DNA: TGTGCCAGCAGCTTGGAGGTAGGGACTGACAATGAGCAGTTCTTC.

The CDR3: CSIQGGPTDTQYF. DNA of the CDR3: TGCAGCATACAGGGGGGCCCCACAGATACGCAGTATTTT. The chain uses TRBV29-1 and TRBJ2-3, with 8 bases matching TRBD1. This CDR3 comprises 13 residues. Germline V gene lookup returns CDR1 SQVTM and CDR2 ANQGSEA. Unmatched junction bases numbered 6, after V lost 8 bases and J lost 2 bases.

V is TRBV6-1 and J is TRBJ2-7, with D possibly TRBD1 on 5 matching bases. This CDR3 spans 15 amino acids. V gave up 6 bases and J gave up 0 bases, with 15 bases separating them. CDR1 is MNHNS, CDR2 SASEGT, per germline. The CDR3 bases are TGTGCCAGCAGGATTGGGGCAGGGTACTCCTACGAGCAGTACTTC. This encodes CASRIGAGYSYEQYF.

This clone was picked up a small number of times. This chain connects TRBV5-8 to TRBJ2-7; 8 nucleotides align to TRBD1. The CDR3 sequence is 14 residues long. V dropped 0 bases and J dropped 3; count of bases not matched to a gene: 2. The germline CDR1 and CDR2 sequences are SGHTS and YDEGEE. CDR3 coding DNA: TGTGCCAGCAGCTTGGACGGACAGGGCTACGAGCAGTACTTC. Translating it yields CASSLDGQGYEQYF. The variable domain in full, with the rest retrieved from reference TRBV5-8 and TRBJ2-7, is EAGVTQSPTHLIKTRGQQATLRCSPISGHTSVYWYQQALGLGLQFLLWYDEGEERNRGNFPPRFSGRQFPNYSSELNVNALELEDSALYLCASSLDGQGYEQYFGPGTRLTVT.

J is TRBJ2-1 and V is TRBV2, with 15 bases lining up with TRBD2. J was trimmed by 15 bases and V by 6 bases; bases with no gene match: 9. CDR1 SNHLY and CDR2 FYNNEI come from the germline V gene. This CDR3 is built from 14 residues. CDR3 sequence: CASRGGTSGGPGFF. The CDR3 nucleotides are TGTGCCAGCAGGGGAGGGACTAGCGGGGGGCCCGGGTTCTTC.

This clone has a count of ten or more. The rearrangement links TRBV2 to TRBJ1-5, with unresolved D. V lost 6 bases and J 7 bases, leaving 13 bases between the germline ends. Germline V gene data show CDR1 as SNHLY and CDR2 as FYNNEI. The CDR3 has 13 amino acids. CDR3 amino acids: CASRSLIYQPQHF. Written as DNA, the CDR3 is TGTGCCAGCAGATCTTTGATTTACCAGCCCCAGCATTTT. Using reference TRBV2 and TRBJ1-5 for the parts outside the CDR3, the full variable domain is EPEVTQTPSHQVTQMGQEVILRCVPISNHLYFYWYRQILGQKVEFLVSFYNNEISEKSEIFDDQFSVERPDGSNFTLKIRSTKLEDSAMYFCASRSLIYQPQHFGDGTRLSIL.

V gene TRBV30 combines with J gene TRBJ1-2, with D perhaps matching TRBD1 (5 bases). The CDR3 length is 11 residues. The V end was cut by 5 bases, the J end by 7 bases, with 11 bases between. Germline lookup yields CDR1 GTSNPN and CDR2 SVGIG (reference sequence). CDR3 in amino acids: CAWSGLLGYTF. CDR3 bases: TGTGCCTGGTCAGGGCTTCTTGGCTACACCTTC.

In this sample, this clone is medium-sized (0.01 to 0.1%). The rearrangement joins TRBV11-3 to TRBJ2-3; 10 nucleotides agree with TRBD1. Germline V lookup: CDR1 SGHNT, CDR2 YENEEA. The trim removed 2 bases at V and 0 bases at J, leaving 8 bases unmatched. This CDR3 contains 18 residues. This chain's CDR3 is CASSLRDRGNTSTDTQYF. In nucleotides, the CDR3 is TGTGCCAGCAGCTTACGGGACAGGGGAAATACTAGCACAGATACGCAGTATTTT.

The chain links TRBV30 to TRBJ2-7; 9 bases are a match to TRBD2. In germline, CDR1 is GTSNPN, CDR2 SVGIG (reference sequence). The V gene end was trimmed by 4 bases and the J gene end by 0 bases; junction bases not matched to a gene: 4. CDR3 length: 14 amino acids. CDR3 in DNA: TGTGCCTGGACCAAGACTAGCGGCTCCTACGAGCAGTACTTC. This translates into CAWTKTSGSYEQYF.

V is TRBV14 and J is TRBJ2-1, with D tentatively TRBD2 (6 bases). The V gene's germline CDR1 is SGHDN and CDR2 FVKESK. CDR3 length equals 15 residues. V lost 4 bases to trimming and J lost 0 bases, with 10 bases between them. The CDR3 bases are TGTGCCAGCAGCCTTCTAGCGAGCTCCTACAATGAGCAGTTCTTC. Its translation is CASSLLASSYNEQFF.

V gene TRBV23-1 combines with J gene TRBJ2-1; 9 bases match TRBD2. Being an ORF, TRBV23-1 has a function that is uncertain. After removal of 1 base from V and 2 bases from J, the junction contained 12 bases not matched to a gene. This CDR3 has 19 residues. The CDR3 sequence is CASSQFVSGRGSAYNEQFF. CDR3 sequence (DNA): TGCGCCAGCAGTCAATTCGTTAGCGGGAGAGGGTCAGCCTACAATGAGCAGTTCTTC.